This T cell receptor (beta chain) comes out of a study of technical replicates of blood from several donors. Repertoires were generated with immunoSEQ multiplex PCR, while TCRdb's copy carries only in-frame clones and drops some. Here the sample spans more than 65,000 clones, approximately 78% being singletons. The CDR3 has 21 residues. Trimming took 4 bases from V and 4 from J; bases not matched to a gene: 25. Germline V gene data show CDR1 as MGHRA and CDR2 as YSYEKL. Sequencing used PBMCs. This TCR came from a human donor in good health. Some clones in this sample may be carry-over from other donors' samples. J is TRBJ2-4 and V is TRBV4-1; 7 bases fit TRBD2. CDR3 bases: TGCGCCAGCAGCCCTTCCCTGGCCAGCGGGAATACCCCCCGGAGGAAAAACATTCAGTACTTC. Residues: CASSPSLASGNTPRRKNIQYF.